A single T cell receptor beta chain is shown here with its context. This sample was taken from a study of blood T cell repertoires in COVID-19. For the study at large: T cells, B-cell-depleted T cells, or PBMCs provided the cDNA or gDNA that served as material.

Data came from immunoSEQ multiplex PCR; TCRdb stores just in-frame clones and leaves some out. Of some 94,000 clones listed, around 84% were seen once; the top ten hold 2%. The CDR3 has 16 amino acids. From germline, CDR1 is SNHLY and CDR2 FYNNEI. The ends lost 4 bases at V and 4 bases at J; junction bases unmatched: 12. The material sequenced was peripheral blood. This clonotype was sampled from a man aged 70 or older with active or convalescent COVID-19. The chain has TRBV2 and TRBJ1-2; 7 bases fit TRBD1. CDR3 DNA: TGTGCCAGCAGTGTCGAAGGGGGAGACAGGGCCTATGGCTACACCTTC. Amino acid sequence: CASSVEGGDRAYGYTF.